This TCR beta chain emerged from a study of radiotherapy plus CTLA-4 blockade in lung cancer. General study results and limits: Researchers report tumor-derived TCR clones expanding in blood after radiotherapy plus ipilimumab.

Clones were read by immunoSEQ multiplex PCR, and TCRdb kept only the in-frame ones, dropping some. The sample gives roughly 15,000 clones, approximately 75% of which show up once; approximately 55% is in the top ten. V lost 5 bases and J lost 1, with 14 bases in between. Germline V gene sequence: CDR1 MGHRA, CDR2 YSYEKL. This CDR3 has 15 residues. This clone appeared once. What it binds is unknown. This chain uses TRBV4-1 with TRBJ1-1; D is undetermined. This receptor was obtained from a human donor with non-small cell lung cancer whose response to radiotherapy plus ipilimumab could not be evaluated. Source: peripheral blood, taken from a patient treated with radiotherapy plus ipilimumab. This chain's CDR3 is CASSSPTRKNTEAFF. The CDR3 nucleotides read TGCGCCAGCAGCTCACCGACACGAAAGAACACTGAAGCTTTCTTT.